This section outlines one T cell receptor (beta chain) sequence together with its context. These data belong to a study of blood T cell repertoires in COVID-19. Per the original data handling: The authors estimated nucleated cell counts from reference gene primer amplification. Clones were read by immunoSEQ multiplex PCR, and TCRdb kept only the in-frame ones, dropping some. That table supplies the V and J calls and clone size; D and trimming were determined from the DNA. The data show roughly 250,000 clones, around 90% seen once. CDR1 and CDR2 (germline): SGHAT, FQNNGV. The CDR3 sequence is 13 residues long. The germline V and J ends were trimmed by 1 base and 5 bases, with 6 bases remaining between them.

This chain uses TRBV11-2 with TRBJ2-4; no clear D. The clonotype was recovered from a woman aged 18-30 years who had recovered from COVID-19. The sequenced sample consisted of PBMCs or T cells enriched from blood (not recorded which). CDR3 nucleotides: TGTGCCAGCAGCTTAGCTCCCGAAAACATTCAGTACTTC. Its translation is CASSLAPENIQYF.